Listed below are T cell receptor beta chains from one sample, sequenced in a study of blood T cell repertoires in COVID-19. Only in-frame clones appear in the TCRdb table, and some are missing; sequencing was by immunoSEQ multiplex PCR. The sample lists more than 150,000 clones, nearly 80% seen once, with approximately 13% in the top ten. Material: peripheral blood. The receptors derive from a woman older than 75 with acute or convalescent COVID-19. Each CDR3 is given with its conserved first and last residue. A D gene is named only where the DNA matches it firmly. Clone size, where shown, is once, few, many, or a class for clones that have expanded.

abundance | d_gene | j_gene | v_gene | len | CDR3aa | CDR3nt
many | TRBD1 | TRBJ1-6 | TRBV7-9 | 16 | CASSRGQGFYNSPLHF | TGTGCCAGCAGCCGGGGACAGGGCTTTTATAATTCACCCCTCCACTTT
NA | TRBD1 | TRBJ1-5 | TRBV6-5 | 15 | CASRRTGGHGQPQHF | TGTGCCAGCAGACGGACAGGGGGCCATGGTCAGCCCCAGCATTTT
once | TRBD1 | TRBJ1-2 | TRBV27 | 15 | CASSPDRGEGYGYTF | TGTGCCAGCAGTCCGGACAGGGGAGAGGGGTATGGCTACACCTTC
NA | NA | TRBJ1-2 | TRBV28 | 12 | CASAQMSAGYTF | TGTGCCAGCGCCCAAATGAGTGCTGGCTACACCTTC
once | NA | TRBJ1-2 | TRBV6-5 | 14 | CASSYRPGGGGYTF | TGTGCCAGCAGTTACCGGCCCGGGGGAGGTGGCTACACCTTC
once | TRBD1 | TRBJ1-4 | TRBV30 | 12 | CAWRQGGEKLFF | TGTGCCTGGCGACAGGGTGGTGAAAAACTGTTTTTT
NA | NA | TRBJ2-7 | TRBV5-1 | 14 | CASSSQGTPYEQYF | TGCGCCAGCAGCTCCCAGGGAACCCCCTACGAGCAGTACTTC
once | TRBD1 | TRBJ2-7 | TRBV18 | 16 | CASSPNPDRGNYEQYF | TGTGCCAGCTCACCGAATCCAGACAGGGGGAACTACGAGCAGTACTTC
once | NA | TRBJ1-1 | TRBV5-1 | 14 | CASRSGTQHTEAFF | TGCGCCAGCCGCTCGGGGACACAGCACACTGAAGCTTTCTTT
NA | TRBD2 | TRBJ2-2 | TRBV7-7 | 16 | CASSFEGTSGSGELFF | TGTGCTAGCAGCTTCGAGGGGACTAGCGGGTCCGGGGAGCTGTTTTTT
NA | TRBD1 | TRBJ2-5 | TRBV6-2/TRBV6-3 | 15 | CASSYPDRGRETQYF | TGTGCCAGCAGTTACCCCGACAGGGGAAGAGAGACCCAGTACTTC
NA | NA | TRBJ1-1 | TRBV5-1 | 15 | CASSRADAQGAEAFF | TGCGCCAGCAGCCGCGCTGATGCACAGGGCGCTGAAGCTTTCTTT
NA | TRBD2 | TRBJ2-1 | TRBV7-2 | 16 | CASSSSGTSGGGEQFF | TGTGCCAGCAGCTCCTCCGGGACTAGCGGGGGAGGTGAGCAGTTCTTC
NA | NA | TRBJ1-2 | TRBV6-6 | 13 | CASSYTENYGYTF | TGTGCCAGCAGTTACACAGAGAACTATGGCTACACCTTC
few | NA | TRBJ1-2 | TRBV9 | 13 | CASSATVDYGYTF | TGTGCCAGCAGCGCAACAGTCGACTATGGCTACACCTTC
NA | NA | TRBJ1-1 | TRBV30 | 12 | CAWSRGDTEAFF | TGTGCCTGGAGCCGGGGGGACACTGAAGCTTTCTTT
NA | TRBD2 | TRBJ2-1 | TRBV5-1 | 15 | CASSLASGGNNEQFF | TGCGCCAGCAGCTTGGCTAGCGGGGGGAACAATGAGCAGTTCTTC
NA | NA | TRBJ1-1 | TRBV5-1 | 13 | CASSLDRVTEAFF | TGCGCCAGCAGCTTGGACAGGGTCACTGAAGCTTTCTTT
NA | NA | TRBJ2-1 | TRBV2 | 14 | CASRRHSSYNEQFF | TGTGCCAGCCGTAGGCACAGTTCCTACAATGAGCAGTTCTTC
NA | TRBD2 | TRBJ2-5 | TRBV19 | 17 | CASSMWGRGLLQETQYF | TGTGCCAGTAGTATGTGGGGGAGGGGACTGCTCCAAGAGACCCAGTACTTC
NA | TRBD1 | TRBJ1-5 | TRBV6-5 | 14 | CASSKGQGEQPQHF | TGTGCCAGCAGCAAAGGACAGGGGGAACAGCCCCAGCATTTT
few | TRBD1 | TRBJ1-1 | TRBV5-1 | 14 | CASSFTGVNTEAFF | TGCGCCAGCAGCTTTACAGGGGTGAACACTGAAGCTTTCTTT